The rows below give T cell receptor beta chains drawn from one sample of a study of brain T cells in children with intractable seizures. Some clones are missing from TCRdb's copy, which holds only in-frame ones; the method was immunoSEQ multiplex PCR. The sample lists about 76,000 clones; under 95% were seen once. This specimen consisted of peripheral blood, obtained at surgery. The origin of the receptors is a boy younger than two with tuberous sclerosis and intractable seizures. Both conserved end residues are part of each CDR3. Each record gives: D gene, J gene, clone size, V gene, CDR3 protein, CDR3 DNA. D genes are given only for firm matches. Size values are once, few and many counts, or a class for expanded clones, and some rows have none.

TRBD1	TRBJ2-7	NA	TRBV18	CASSPLVGTDPLEQYF	TGTGCCAGCTCACCATTGGTCGGGACAGACCCCCTGGAGCAGTACTTC
TRBD2	TRBJ2-3	NA	TRBV6-4	CASSNLAGEGTDTQYF	TGTGCCAGCTCCAACCTAGCGGGAGAAGGGACAGATACGCAGTATTTT
NA	TRBJ1-1	NA	TRBV5-1	CASSLALMNTEAFF	TGCGCCAGCAGCTTGGCTCTGATGAACACTGAAGCTTTCTTT
NA	TRBJ1-5	NA	TRBV6-5	CASSYGQGMEPQHF	TGTGCCAGCAGTTACGGGCAGGGAATGGAGCCCCAGCATTTT
TRBD1	TRBJ2-7	NA	TRBV5-6	CASSTGTGGFSYEQYF	TGTGCCAGCAGCACCGGGACAGGGGGATTCAGTTACGAGCAGTACTTC
NA	TRBJ1-4	once	TRBV7-8	CASSSSRANEKLFF	TGTGCCAGCAGCTCCTCGCGGGCTAATGAAAAACTGTTTTTT
NA	TRBJ1-4	NA	TRBV18	CASSQTGNEKLFF	TGTGCCAGCTCCCAAACAGGCAATGAAAAACTGTTTTTT
NA	TRBJ2-3	once	TRBV10-3	CAISDPIRRVPQYF	TGTGCCATCAGTGACCCCATTAGGAGGGTCCCGCAGTATTTT
NA	TRBJ1-1	NA	TRBV11-2	CASSFEGYGTEAFF	TGTGCCAGCAGCTTTGAAGGGTATGGCACTGAAGCTTTCTTT
TRBD2	TRBJ2-3	NA	TRBV13	CASVRLAGVDTQYF	TGTGCCAGCGTAAGACTAGCGGGAGTTGATACGCAGTATTTT
NA	TRBJ1-1	NA	TRBV3-1/TRBV3-2	CASSFDHQGVQGEAFF	TGTGCCAGCAGCTTCGATCATCAGGGCGTTCAAGGTGAAGCTTTCTTT